Listed below are T cell receptor beta chains from one sample, sequenced in a study of blood T cell repertoires in COVID-19. Assay used: immunoSEQ multiplex PCR; TCRdb lists only in-frame clones, some missing. The data contain 190,000 or so clones, just under 85% of them singletons. Specimen: peripheral blood. The receptors stem from a human donor with acute or convalescent COVID-19. The donor label of this sample is uncertain. Both conserved end residues are part of each CDR3. Fields, in order: CDR3 length, J gene, clone size, V gene, D gene, CDR3 DNA, CDR3 protein. The D gene is left open where the match is weak. Some rows have no size entry. The others give once, few or many, or a class for an expanded clone.

13 | TRBJ1-3 | . | TRBV11-2 | . | TGTGCCAGCAGCTTAGGCGGTGGAAACACCATATATTTT | CASSLGGGNTIYF
16 | TRBJ2-6 | . | TRBV7-9 | . | TGTGCCAGCAGCCGACAAACAGGGTCTGGGGCCAACGTCCTGACTTTC | CASSRQTGSGANVLTF
16 | TRBJ2-3 | . | TRBV5-4 | . | TGTGCCAGCAGCCGAGGGGGGGAGGTCTCCCCAGATACGCAGTATTTT | CASSRGGEVSPDTQYF
12 | TRBJ2-7 | . | TRBV5-6 | TRBD2 | TGTGCCAGCAGCTCCGGGAGGCGGGAGCAGTACTTC | CASSSGRREQYF
15 | TRBJ2-5 | . | TRBV5-4 | . | TGTGCCAGCAGCCTGAGGGAGGGGGGATCTGGGACCCAGTACTTC | CASSLREGGSGTQYF
13 | TRBJ1-1 | . | TRBV19 | . | TGTGCCAGTAGTCCATCTGTTGGACAGGAAGCTTTCTTT | CASSPSVGQEAFF
15 | TRBJ2-4 | . | TRBV6-2/TRBV6-3 | TRBD1 | TGTGCCAGCAGTTACGCCGGACAGGCGAAAAACATTCAGTACTTC | CASSYAGQAKNIQYF
14 | TRBJ2-7 | few | TRBV6-5 | . | TGTGCCAGCAGTTACTCGTCCCACCGGGGGGAGCAGTACTTC | CASSYSSHRGEQYF
17 | TRBJ2-1 | once | TRBV7-2 | TRBD2 | TGTGCCAGCAGCCCAGGGGGACTAGCGGCCTCCTACAATGAGCAGTTCTTC | CASSPGGLAASYNEQFF
16 | TRBJ1-2 | . | TRBV25-1 | TRBD1 | TGTGCCAGCATGGGGCGGACAGGCCAGCCATTTTATGGCTACACCTTC | CASMGRTGQPFYGYTF
15 | TRBJ2-3 | . | TRBV7-2 | TRBD1 | TGTGCCAGCAGCATACAGGGGTCTAGCACAGATACGCAGTATTTT | CASSIQGSSTDTQYF
14 | TRBJ2-2 | . | TRBV5-1 | . | TGCGCCAGCAGCTTTTTTACGAACACCGGGGAGCTGTTTTTT | CASSFFTNTGELFF
15 | TRBJ2-1 | . | TRBV7-3 | TRBD1 | TGTGCCAGCAGCCTGCAAGCGGGACAGGGTGCCCGCGAGTTCTTC | CASSLQAGQGAREFF
17 | TRBJ1-4 | . | TRBV5-1 | TRBD1 | TGCGCCAGCAGCGTCCGGGACAGGGCGTTGGTAGGGGAAAAACTGTTTTTT | CASSVRDRALVGEKLFF
16 | TRBJ2-7 | . | TRBV11-2 | . | TGTGCCAGCAGCTTAGATCGAGCGGATAGGATCTACGAGCAGTACTTC | CASSLDRADRIYEQYF
15 | TRBJ1-5 | . | TRBV4-1 | . | TGCGCCAGCAGCCAAGCTATTACTAGCAATCAGCCCCAGCATTTT | CASSQAITSNQPQHF
13 | TRBJ1-1 | . | TRBV19 | TRBD1 | TGTGCCAGTCGGACAGGGATGGACACTGAAGCTTTCTTT | CASRTGMDTEAFF
15 | TRBJ2-7 | few | TRBV27 | TRBD1 | TGTGCCAGCAGTTCCGACCGGGACAGGGGGACCGAGCAGTACTTC | CASSSDRDRGTEQYF
13 | TRBJ1-6 | . | TRBV19 | TRBD1 | TGTGCCAGCGACAGGGACGTCCGTTCACCCCTCCACTTT | CASDRDVRSPLHF
18 | TRBJ2-1 | . | TRBV21-1 | . | TGTGCCAGCAGCAAAAAAGATGATGCGCCTCTCGTTTACAATGAGCAGTTCTTC | CASSKKDDAPLVYNEQFF
16 | TRBJ1-1 | . | TRBV11-2 | TRBD1 | TGTGCCAGCAGCTTAGATTACGGACAGGGGGGCACTGAAGCTTTCTTT | CASSLDYGQGGTEAFF
15 | TRBJ2-7 | . | TRBV19 | . | TGTGCCAGTAGTATCTCCCCGACTAGTCTCTACGAGCAGTACTTC | CASSISPTSLYEQYF
14 | TRBJ1-5 | . | TRBV30 | TRBD1 | TGTGCCTGGAGTGGGGGGACAGGGGGAAAGCCCCAGCATTTT | CAWSGGTGGKPQHF
15 | TRBJ2-6 | . | TRBV2 | . | TGTGCCAACAGCATGGACTATTCTGGGGCCAACGTCCTGACTTTC | CANSMDYSGANVLTF
15 | TRBJ2-7 | . | TRBV7-3 | TRBD1 | TGTGCCAGCAGCCTAACCGGGACAGGTGACTACGAGCAGTACTTC | CASSLTGTGDYEQYF
13 | TRBJ1-2 | . | TRBV6-6 | . | TGTGCCAGCAGTCGGGGGGAGGGGTATGGCTACACCTTC | CASSRGEGYGYTF
12 | TRBJ1-1 | . | TRBV20-1 | . | TGCAGTGCTAGTCGCGGGTCGATTGAAGCTTTCTTT | CSASRGSIEAFF
13 | TRBJ2-3 | . | TRBV30 | . | TGTGCCTGGAGTACCAGGGGTGCAGATACGCAGTATTTT | CAWSTRGADTQYF
15 | TRBJ2-1 | once | TRBV5-1 | . | TGCGCCAGCAGCTTGGAGACTGGGTCCTACAATGAGCAGTTCTTC | CASSLETGSYNEQFF
15 | TRBJ2-5 | . | TRBV30 | TRBD2 | TGTGCCTGGAGTCAGACTAGCGTGTACCAAGAGACCCAGTACTTC | CAWSQTSVYQETQYF
15 | TRBJ2-2 | . | TRBV7-9 | TRBD1 | TGTGCCAGCAGCTTACAGGGGGCAGGAACCGGGGAGCTGTTTTTT | CASSLQGAGTGELFF
16 | TRBJ2-1 | once | TRBV29-1 | TRBD2 | TGCAGCGTTGAGTTGTTTAGTAGCGGGAGGTCAAATGAGCAGTTCTTC | CSVELFSSGRSNEQFF
15 | TRBJ1-6 | . | TRBV18 | TRBD1 | TGTGCCAGCTCACCAGGGACAGGGGCCGATTCACCCCTCCACTTT | CASSPGTGADSPLHF
15 | TRBJ1-1 | . | TRBV9 | TRBD1 | TGTGCCAGCAGCGTAGGCGGGACAGTGGGGACTGAAGCTTTCTTT | CASSVGGTVGTEAFF
13 | TRBJ1-5 | . | TRBV12-3/TRBV12-4 | . | TGTGCCAGCAGCCCCCAGGCGACCTCGCCCCAGCATTTT | CASSPQATSPQHF
14 | TRBJ2-1 | . | TRBV4-2 | . | TGTGCCAGCAGCCAAGGAGTTAACTACAATGAGCAGTTCTTC | CASSQGVNYNEQFF
12 | TRBJ2-7 | . | TRBV29-1 | . | TGCAGCGTTGGTCAGGGGTCCTACGAGCAGTACTTC | CSVGQGSYEQYF
13 | TRBJ1-6 | . | TRBV19 | . | TGTGCCAGTAGTTCGGAGGGGTGGTCACCCCTCCACTTT | CASSSEGWSPLHF
18 | TRBJ1-3 | . | TRBV2 | . | TGTGCCAGCAGTGAAGAGGAACAGTTCTTTTACTCTGGAAACACCATATATTTT | CASSEEEQFFYSGNTIYF
16 | TRBJ1-5 | . | TRBV6-2/TRBV6-3 | TRBD1 | TGTGCCAGCAGTTACTCAACAGGGGCGAGCAATCAGCCCCAGCATTTT | CASSYSTGASNQPQHF
14 | TRBJ1-1 | once | TRBV6-6 | TRBD1 | TGTGCCAGCGCCTTGGCAGGGGGCCAAACTGAAGCTTTCTTT | CASALAGGQTEAFF
14 | TRBJ1-2 | . | TRBV5-6 | . | TGTGCCAGCAGCTTGGTAGGGGAAAACTATGGCTACACCTTC | CASSLVGENYGYTF
11 | TRBJ1-1 | . | TRBV3-1/TRBV3-2 | . | TGTGCCAGCAGCCAAGCCCGAGCTGCTTTCTTT | CASSQARAAFF
15 | TRBJ2-7 | . | TRBV9 | . | TGTGCCAGCAGCCTAAGGGCAGGGGCACCCTACGAGCAGTACTTC | CASSLRAGAPYEQYF
18 | TRBJ2-7 | once | TRBV5-4 | . | TGTGCCAGCAGCTCCCAACCCGGTAGCTGGGGGGGGCTCTACGAGCAGTACTTC | CASSSQPGSWGGLYEQYF
14 | TRBJ1-5 | . | TRBV6-1 | . | TGTGCCAGCAGTGAAGCGGGCAGGGCACAGCCCCAGCATTTT | CASSEAGRAQPQHF
14 | TRBJ2-7 | once | TRBV7-8 | TRBD2 | TGTGCCAGCAGCTTCAGCGGGAGCCCTTACGAGCAGTACTTC | CASSFSGSPYEQYF
17 | TRBJ1-1 | . | TRBV5-1 | TRBD1 | TGCGCCAGCAGCGACGTTGGGGCAGGGGGCGCCGGCACTGAAGCTTTCTTT | CASSDVGAGGAGTEAFF
14 | TRBJ2-3 | . | TRBV19 | TRBD2 | TGTGCCAGTAGTGGTCGACTAGCGGCCGATACGCAGTATTTT | CASSGRLAADTQYF
15 | TRBJ1-6 | once | TRBV7-9 | TRBD1 | TGTGCCAGCAGCTTAGGAGAGGGGGCAGAGTCACCCCTCCACTTT | CASSLGEGAESPLHF
12 | TRBJ1-2 | . | TRBV18 | . | TGTGCCAGCTCACTACAGGGTACCGGCTACACCTTC | CASSLQGTGYTF
15 | TRBJ1-5 | . | TRBV7-2 | . | TGTGCCAGCAGCTTAGCAGGGGTGGGCAATCAGCCCCAGCATTTT | CASSLAGVGNQPQHF
14 | TRBJ2-2 | . | TRBV5-1 | . | TGCGCCAGCAGCTTGCAGGGAGGCACCGGGGAGCTGTTTTTT | CASSLQGGTGELFF
14 | TRBJ2-2 | few | TRBV19 | TRBD1 | TGTGCCAGTATTGGGACAGAAAACACCGGGGAGCTGTTTTTT | CASIGTENTGELFF
12 | TRBJ2-2 | . | TRBV19 | TRBD2 | TGTGCCAGTAGGACTAGCGCCGGGGAGCTGTTTTTT | CASRTSAGELFF
13 | TRBJ2-7 | . | TRBV28 | . | TGTGCCAGCAGTTTAGGGGGAGGTCGGGAGCAGTACTTC | CASSLGGGREQYF
16 | TRBJ1-3 | few | TRBV4-1 | TRBD1 | TGCGCCAGCAGCCAAGGTGCGGACAGGACGGAAAACACCATATATTTT | CASSQGADRTENTIYF
17 | TRBJ1-3 | . | TRBV28 | . | TGTGCCAGCAGTTCTATCAGGTCGGCGAGCGGTGGAAACACCATATATTTT | CASSSIRSASGGNTIYF
16 | TRBJ1-5 | . | TRBV27 | . | TGTGCCAGCGCCGGGGGTCTTAGAGGGAGCAATCAGCCCCAGCATTTT | CASAGGLRGSNQPQHF
18 | TRBJ1-5 | . | TRBV2 | TRBD1 | TGTGCCAGCAGCCAAGCGGACAGGGGGCGGACTAGCAATCAGCCCCAGCATTTT | CASSQADRGRTSNQPQHF